This TCR beta chain is drawn from a study of T cell responses to AZD1222 COVID-19 vaccine. Findings and limits, study-wide: Compared with day 0, the breadth and depth of the Spike-specific TCR repertoire rose significantly after two doses of AZD1222. Clonal diversity was possibly underestimated, and the donors were mostly white British, with more females.

Generated by immunoSEQ multiplex PCR, the TCRdb table keeps only in-frame clones and is missing some. The sample holds about 120,000 clones, 87% seen once. V shed 5 bases, J shed 4 bases, and the junction held 17 bases outside the gene matches. CDR1 GTSNPN and CDR2 SVGIG come from the germline V gene (reference sequence). The CDR3 is made up of 17 amino acids. With respect to this clone: The antigen is unknown.

This clonotype was sampled from an adult in good health. This sample comprised peripheral blood, obtained on day 0 of AZD1222 vaccination. The V gene is TRBV30, the J gene TRBJ1-1; 9 bases are shared with TRBD1. This CDR3 reads CAWWVKIQGAVATEAFF. CDR3 bases: TGTGCCTGGTGGGTTAAAATACAGGGGGCGGTAGCCACTGAAGCTTTCTTT.